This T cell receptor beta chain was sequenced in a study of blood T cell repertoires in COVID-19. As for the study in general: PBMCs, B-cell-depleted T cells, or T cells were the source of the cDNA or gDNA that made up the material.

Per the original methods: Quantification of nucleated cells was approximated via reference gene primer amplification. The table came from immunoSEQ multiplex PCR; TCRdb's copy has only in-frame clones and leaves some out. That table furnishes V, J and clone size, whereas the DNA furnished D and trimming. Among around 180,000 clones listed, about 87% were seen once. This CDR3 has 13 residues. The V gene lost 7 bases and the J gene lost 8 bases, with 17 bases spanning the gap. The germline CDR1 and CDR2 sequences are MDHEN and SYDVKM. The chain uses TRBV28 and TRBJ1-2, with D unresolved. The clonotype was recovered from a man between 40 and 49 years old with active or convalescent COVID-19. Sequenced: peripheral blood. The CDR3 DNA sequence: TGTGCCAGCACCGAAAGGAGGGCGCGGGGCTACACCTTC. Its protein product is CASTERRARGYTF.